This T cell receptor (beta chain) appears in the sequencing data of a study of circulating and synovial CD4+ cells in juvenile arthritis. Germline CDR1 LNHNV, CDR2 YYDKDF (reference sequence). V gave up 5 bases and J gave up 7 bases; unmatched junction bases: 14. The CDR3 runs to 18 residues. Study conclusions and caveats: Deeper sequencing increased measured overlap with synovial clonotypes. Compared with bulk blood, circulating pathogenic-like lymphocytes shared substantially more CDR3 sequences with synovial T cells.

Patients with active juvenile idiopathic arthritis donated these samples. Worth noting for this clone: The antigen is undetermined.

Only in-frame clones appear in the TCRdb table, and some are missing; sequencing was by immunoSEQ multiplex PCR. Of approximately 3,600 clones in the sample, 84% are singletons; the top ten hold 3% to 4%. Sequencing used CD4+ T cells from synovial fluid. This clonotype was sampled from a human donor with juvenile idiopathic arthritis. The chain uses TRBV15 and TRBJ2-2; 12 nucleotides agree with TRBD1. CDR3 in amino acids: CATSLSPGQGAGVGELFF. As DNA, the CDR3 is TGTGCCACCAGCTTAAGCCCGGGACAGGGGGCTGGGGTCGGGGAGCTGTTTTTT.